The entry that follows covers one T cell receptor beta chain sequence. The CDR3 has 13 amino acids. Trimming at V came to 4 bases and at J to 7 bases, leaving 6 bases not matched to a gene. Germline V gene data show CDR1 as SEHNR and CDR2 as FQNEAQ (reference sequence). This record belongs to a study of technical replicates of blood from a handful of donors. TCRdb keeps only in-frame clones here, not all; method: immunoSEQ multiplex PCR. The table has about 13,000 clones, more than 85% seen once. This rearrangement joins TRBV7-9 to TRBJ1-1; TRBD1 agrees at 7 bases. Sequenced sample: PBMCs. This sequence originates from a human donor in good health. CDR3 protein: CASSWNRDSEAFF. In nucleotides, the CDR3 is TGTGCCAGCAGCTGGAACCGGGACAGTGAAGCTTTCTTT. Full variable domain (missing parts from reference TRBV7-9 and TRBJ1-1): DTGVSQNPRHKITKRGQNVTFRCDPISEHNRLYWYRQTLGQGPEFLTYFQNEAQLEKSRLLSDRFSAERPKGSFSTLEIQRTEQGDSAMYLCASSWNRDSEAFFGQGTRLTVV.